This T cell receptor beta chain was documented in a study of cytomegalovirus exposure and HLA in healthy donors. Remarks on this clone: Its matching antigen is unknown.

Study-level points and caveats: HLA restriction was apparent for most CMV-associated TCR beta chains in a later analysis.

Primers included in the PCR were 60 Vbeta and 13 Jbeta primers. The repertoire was sequenced with immunoSEQ multiplex PCR; TCRdb's copy has only in-frame clones and lacks some. Of 150,000 to 200,000 clones in the sample, roughly 80% were seen once. The CDR3 length is 15 residues. Germline V gives CDR1 SQVTM, CDR2 ANQGSEA. V lost 6 bases and J 9 bases, leaving 27 bases between the germline ends. The sample consisted of PBMCs. The chain uses TRBV29-1 and TRBJ2-7; D is possibly TRBD2 (6 bases). The sequence came from a man between 18 and 29 years old in good health and CMV-seropositive. The chain's CDR3 is CSVPTDYGSSCRQYF. The CDR3 DNA reads TGCAGCGTCCCGACCGACTACGGGAGCTCATGTCGGCAGTACTTC.